This TCR beta chain derives from a study of cytomegalovirus exposure and HLA in healthy donors. V was shortened by 1 base and J by 5 bases, with 12 bases between the two germline ends. The CDR3 is 14 residues long. CDR1 is LGHNA and CDR2 is YNFKEQ in the germline V gene. The study, taken as a whole, reports: Confirmation in vitro established that a few CMV-associated chains were specific for CMV antigens.

Primers included in the PCR were 60 Vbeta and 13 Jbeta primers. Clones were sequenced by immunoSEQ multiplex PCR, and TCRdb holds only the in-frame ones, with some missing. The data show more than 95,000 clones, approximately 80% seen once. Remarks on this clone: Antigen: not known.

The sample comprised PBMCs. The chain is built from TRBV4-2 and TRBJ2-7; no definite D call. This receptor was obtained from a woman in her forties in good health and CMV-seropositive. CDR3 DNA: TGTGCCAGCAGCCAAGCGCAGCGCCCCAACGAGCAGTACTTC. Its translation: CASSQAQRPNEQYF.